This is a list of T cell receptor beta chains from one sample in a study of blood T cell repertoires in COVID-19. Profiling relied on immunoSEQ multiplex PCR, and the TCRdb table lists in-frame clones only, not all of them. The data show about 190,000 clones, around 90% seen once. The source material was peripheral blood. Receptor source: a man aged 35-49 years with acute or convalescent COVID-19. Both conserved end residues are part of each CDR3. A D gene is named only where the DNA matches it firmly. Size tells how often a clone was seen (once, few, many) or the class of an expanded clone, and some rows leave it out.

.	.	TRBV6-1	TRBJ2-1	TGTGCCAGCAGTGAAAGGGAACAGGCTTACAATGAGCAGTTCTTC	CASSEREQAYNEQFF
.	.	TRBV7-9	TRBJ2-3	TGTGCCAGCAGCTTGGGTACAGGGATAGGAACAGATACGCAGTATTTT	CASSLGTGIGTDTQYF
.	.	TRBV7-6	TRBJ2-1	TGTGCCAGCAGCTTAGAATTCGGGGGATTCTCCTACAATGAGCAGTTCTTC	CASSLEFGGFSYNEQFF
.	.	TRBV5-4	TRBJ1-4	TGTGCCTGCGGGGGACCCGCAACTAATGAAAAACTGTTTTTT	CACGGPATNEKLFF
.	.	TRBV12-3/TRBV12-4	TRBJ1-1	TGTGCCAGCAGTCGCCAGGAAGCCACTGAAGCTTTCTTT	CASSRQEATEAFF
few	TRBD2	TRBV2	TRBJ2-1	TGTGCCAGCAGAGCCCCCGGGGGGGCCGGCTACAATGAGCAGTTCTTC	CASRAPGGAGYNEQFF
.	.	TRBV7-2	TRBJ2-7	TGTGCCAGCAGCTTAGCCGGGGGGCAGGACGAGCAGTACTTC	CASSLAGGQDEQYF
.	.	TRBV29-1	TRBJ2-3	TGCAGCGTGCGGGTAGACTTGAAACATACGCAGTATTTT	CSVRVDLKHTQYF
.	.	TRBV7-3	TRBJ2-2	TGTGCCAGCAGCTCCAGAAACACCGGGGAGCTGTTTTTT	CASSSRNTGELFF
.	.	TRBV4-1	TRBJ2-7	TGCGCCAGCAGCCAAGATCAGGGGTTAGAGGGCAGCAAGCAGTACTTC	CASSQDQGLEGSKQYF
.	.	TRBV6-2/TRBV6-3	TRBJ2-1	TGTGCCAGCAGTTACTCGACACTTCCCTACAATGAGCAGTTCTTC	CASSYSTLPYNEQFF
.	.	TRBV7-9	TRBJ2-1	TGTGCCAGCAGCATGAACCGGGACATCGATGAGCAGTTCTTC	CASSMNRDIDEQFF
.	.	TRBV11-2	TRBJ2-7	TGTGCCAGCAGCTTAGTCTTTCCCGAGCAGTACTTC	CASSLVFPEQYF
.	TRBD2	TRBV6-1	TRBJ2-3	TGTGCCAGCAGTGAACCCCGACTAGCGGGAGGCACAGATACGCAGTATTTT	CASSEPRLAGGTDTQYF
.	.	TRBV5-1	TRBJ1-2	TGCGCCAGCAGCCCTGGCGCAGGGGAGTATGGCTACACCTTC	CASSPGAGEYGYTF
.	TRBD1	TRBV18	TRBJ1-1	TGTGCCAGCTCACCATGGGGACAGATTAACACTGAAGCTTTCTTT	CASSPWGQINTEAFF